This T cell receptor beta chain was recovered during a study of HIV-infected patients and healthy controls. Roughly three months, about 14 weeks, into antiretroviral therapy, follow-up blood was collected. The repertoire came from unfractionated whole blood and reflected all unsorted peripheral T cells. In this sample, this clonotype turned up many times. Its antigen is undetermined. Overall study results and limits: Healthy controls carried many MAIT alpha-chain CDR3s, while HIV+ repertoires had few.

With V trimmed by 5 bases and J by 1 base, 10 bases remained unmatched. This CDR3 is built from 18 residues. Germline V gene sequence: CDR1 DFQATT, CDR2 SNEGSKA (reference sequence). cDNA was made from approximately 500 ng RNA using alpha and beta constant primers. Each of the alpha and beta chains got its own library through chain-specific third strand synthesis with indices. TCRdb reanalysed the 5' RACE reads using MiXCR and keeps one entry per CDR3 protein. The sample has about 10,000 distinct CDR3 sequences, approximately 6% seen once. The receptor was derived from an adult with HIV infection. The donor label of this sample is uncertain. The chain joins TRBV20-1 to TRBJ2-3; TRBD2 matches at 15 bases. The sequencing used blood, collected during antiretroviral therapy. The CDR3 loop reads CSAHPGTSGRKGTDTQYF. Here the CDR3 DNA reads TGCAGTGCTCACCCCGGGACTAGCGGGAGGAAGGGCACAGATACGCAGTATTTT.